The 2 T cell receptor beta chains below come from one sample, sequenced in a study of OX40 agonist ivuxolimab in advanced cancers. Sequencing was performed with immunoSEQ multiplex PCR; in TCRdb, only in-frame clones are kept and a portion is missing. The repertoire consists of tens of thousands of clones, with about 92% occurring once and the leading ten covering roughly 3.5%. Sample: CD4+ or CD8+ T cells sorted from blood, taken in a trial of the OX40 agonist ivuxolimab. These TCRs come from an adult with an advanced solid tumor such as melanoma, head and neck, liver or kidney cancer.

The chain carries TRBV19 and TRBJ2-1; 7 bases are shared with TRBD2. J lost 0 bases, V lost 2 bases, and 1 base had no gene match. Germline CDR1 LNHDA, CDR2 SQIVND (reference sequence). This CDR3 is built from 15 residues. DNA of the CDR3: TGTGCCAGTAGTATACGGGAGGTCTCCTACAATGAGCAGTTCTTC. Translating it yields CASSIREVSYNEQFF.

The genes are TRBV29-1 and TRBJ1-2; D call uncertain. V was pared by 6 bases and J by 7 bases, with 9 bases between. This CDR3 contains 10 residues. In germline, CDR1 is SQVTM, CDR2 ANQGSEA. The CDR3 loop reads CSVLWGGYTF. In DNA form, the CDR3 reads TGCAGCGTCCTCTGGGGTGGCTACACCTTC.